This T cell receptor (beta chain) was documented in a study of T cell responses to AZD1222 COVID-19 vaccine. Produced via immunoSEQ multiplex PCR; TCRdb's table is partial and in-frame only. The table has about 180,000 clones, 85% to 95% seen once. Study-level findings and limits: There were vaccine-associated CD4 TCRs across spike, dominant at 160-218 and 743-854. Females outnumbered males among donors, who were mostly white British; clonal diversity was possibly underestimated.

Points on this clone: Its antigen is undetermined.

This specimen was peripheral blood, taken 28 days after the second dose of the MenACWY control vaccine. This receptor was obtained from an adult who received the MenACWY meningococcal vaccine as a control.

CDR3 sequence: CASSFSHVNTEAFF. CDR3 DNA sequence: TGTGCCAGCAGTTTTTCCCACGTCAACACTGAAGCTTTCTTT. The chain combines TRBV27 with TRBJ1-1, with D hard to call. From germline, CDR1 is MNHEY and CDR2 SMNVEV (reference sequence). V lost 3 bases to trimming and J lost 2 bases, with 10 bases between them. This CDR3 is 14 amino acids long.